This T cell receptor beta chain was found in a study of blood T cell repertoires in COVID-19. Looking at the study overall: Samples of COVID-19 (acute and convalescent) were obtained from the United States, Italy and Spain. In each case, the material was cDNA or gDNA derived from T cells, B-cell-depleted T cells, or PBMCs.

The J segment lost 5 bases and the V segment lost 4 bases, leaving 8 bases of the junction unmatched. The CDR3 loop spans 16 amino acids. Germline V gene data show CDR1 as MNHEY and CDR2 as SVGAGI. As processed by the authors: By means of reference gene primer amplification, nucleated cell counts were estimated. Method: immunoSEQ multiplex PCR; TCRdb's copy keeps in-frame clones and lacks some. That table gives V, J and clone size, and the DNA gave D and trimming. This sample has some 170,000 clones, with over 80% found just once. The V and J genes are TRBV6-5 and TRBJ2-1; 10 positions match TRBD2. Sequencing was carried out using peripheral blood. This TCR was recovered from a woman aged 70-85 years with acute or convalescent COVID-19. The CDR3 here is CASSSLTSGLNNEQFF. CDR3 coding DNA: TGTGCCAGCAGTTCCCTGACTAGCGGGCTAAACAATGAGCAGTTCTTC.